The clone carrying this T cell receptor beta chain is termed medium-sized. The antigen is undetermined. This entry belongs to a study of cytomegalovirus exposure and HLA in healthy donors. Broader study findings: TRBV6-2, TRBV6-3 and other indistinguishable V segments were excluded. Sequences of the TCR beta chain were said to predict the HLA-A and HLA-B alleles of most subjects accurately. The availability of immune exposure information extended only to CMV serostatus.

The PCR made use of 60 Vbeta and 13 Jbeta primers. Using immunoSEQ multiplex PCR, the repertoire was profiled, and TCRdb retains in-frame clones only, with some absent. Of tens of thousands of clones in the sample, around 76% were seen once. CDR1 and CDR2 from the germline V gene are GTSNPN and SVGIG (reference sequence). V was shortened by 3 bases and J by 2 bases, with 10 bases between the two germline ends. This CDR3 has 13 amino acids. Material for sequencing was PBMCs. The source is a male donor in good health and CMV-seropositive. V gene TRBV30 combines with J gene TRBJ1-2; no clear D gene. The CDR3 DNA reads as TGTGCCTGGAGAATTGGTCGGAACTATGGCTACACCTTC. Amino acid sequence: CAWRIGRNYGYTF.